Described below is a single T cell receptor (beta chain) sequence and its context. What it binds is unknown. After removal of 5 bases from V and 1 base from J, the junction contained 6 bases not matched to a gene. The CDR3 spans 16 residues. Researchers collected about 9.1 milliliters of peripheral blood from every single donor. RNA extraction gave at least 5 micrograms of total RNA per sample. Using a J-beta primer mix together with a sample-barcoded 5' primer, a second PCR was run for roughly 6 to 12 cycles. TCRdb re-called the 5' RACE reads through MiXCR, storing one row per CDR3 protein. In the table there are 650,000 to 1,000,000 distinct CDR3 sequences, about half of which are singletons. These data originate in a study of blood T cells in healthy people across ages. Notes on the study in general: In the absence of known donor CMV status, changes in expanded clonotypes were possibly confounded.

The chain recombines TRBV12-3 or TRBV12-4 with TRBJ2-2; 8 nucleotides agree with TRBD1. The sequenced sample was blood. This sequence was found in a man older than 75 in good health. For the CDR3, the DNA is TGTGCCAGCAGTCCAGATGGGACAGGGAACACCGGGGAGCTGTTTTTT. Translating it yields CASSPDGTGNTGELFF.